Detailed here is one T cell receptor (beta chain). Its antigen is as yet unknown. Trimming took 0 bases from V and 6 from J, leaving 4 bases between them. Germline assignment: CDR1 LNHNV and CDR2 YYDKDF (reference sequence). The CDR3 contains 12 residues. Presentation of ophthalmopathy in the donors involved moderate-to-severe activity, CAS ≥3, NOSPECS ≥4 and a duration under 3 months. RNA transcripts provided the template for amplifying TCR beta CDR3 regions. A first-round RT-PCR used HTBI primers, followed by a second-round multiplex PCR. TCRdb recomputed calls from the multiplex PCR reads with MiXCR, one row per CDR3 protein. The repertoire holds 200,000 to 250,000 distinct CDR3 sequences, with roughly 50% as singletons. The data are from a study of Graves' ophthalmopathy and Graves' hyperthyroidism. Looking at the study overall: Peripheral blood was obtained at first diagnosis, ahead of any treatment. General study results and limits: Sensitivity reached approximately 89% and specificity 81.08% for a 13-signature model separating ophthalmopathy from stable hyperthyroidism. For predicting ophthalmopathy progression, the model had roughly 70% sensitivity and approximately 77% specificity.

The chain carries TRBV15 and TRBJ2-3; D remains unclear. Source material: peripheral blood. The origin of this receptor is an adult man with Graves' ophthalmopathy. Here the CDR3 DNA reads TGTGCCACCAGCAGAGATGAGGATACGCAGTATTTT. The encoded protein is CATSRDEDTQYF.